This TCR beta chain was obtained from a study of T cell responses to AZD1222 COVID-19 vaccine. V gave up 0 bases and J gave up 3 bases, with 5 bases separating them. From germline, CDR1 is LNHNV and CDR2 YYDKDF (reference sequence). The CDR3 is 13 residues long. Sequencing was performed with immunoSEQ multiplex PCR; in TCRdb, only in-frame clones are kept and a portion is missing. The repertoire holds approximately 180,000 clones, with 88% as singletons. This clonotype was sampled from an adult in good health. The rearrangement joins TRBV15 to TRBJ1-1; D remains ambiguous. The sequences come from peripheral blood, collected on day 0 of AZD1222 vaccination. CDR3 sequence: CATSRDRDTEAFF. CDR3 DNA sequence: TGTGCCACCAGCAGAGATAGGGACACTGAAGCTTTCTTT.